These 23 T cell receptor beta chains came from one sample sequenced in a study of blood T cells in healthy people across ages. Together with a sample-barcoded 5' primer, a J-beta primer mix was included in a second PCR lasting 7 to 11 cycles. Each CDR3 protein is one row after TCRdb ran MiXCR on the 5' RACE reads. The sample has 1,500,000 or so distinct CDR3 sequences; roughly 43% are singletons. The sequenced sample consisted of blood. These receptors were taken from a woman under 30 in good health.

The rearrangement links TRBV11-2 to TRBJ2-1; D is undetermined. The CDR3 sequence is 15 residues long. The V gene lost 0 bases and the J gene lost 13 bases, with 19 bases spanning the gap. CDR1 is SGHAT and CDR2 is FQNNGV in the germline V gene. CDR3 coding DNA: TGTGCCAGCAGCTTAGAAGGCAGATTAATCGAGACCCAGTTCTTC. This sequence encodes CASSLEGRLIETQFF.

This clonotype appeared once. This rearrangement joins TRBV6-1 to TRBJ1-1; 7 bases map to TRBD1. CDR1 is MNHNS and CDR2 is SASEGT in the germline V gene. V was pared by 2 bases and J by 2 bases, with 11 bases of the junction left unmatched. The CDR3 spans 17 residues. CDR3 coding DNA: TGTGCCAGCAGTGAAATGGACAGGATAATACTTAACACTGAAGCTTTCTTT. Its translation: CASSEMDRIILNTEAFF.

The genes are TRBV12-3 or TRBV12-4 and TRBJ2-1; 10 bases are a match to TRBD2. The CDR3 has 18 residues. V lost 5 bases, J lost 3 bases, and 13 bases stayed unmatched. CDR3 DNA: TGTGCCAGCAGTAGGGCCCTAGCGGGAGACAAGATCTACAATGAGCAGTTCTTC. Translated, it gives CASSRALAGDKIYNEQFF.

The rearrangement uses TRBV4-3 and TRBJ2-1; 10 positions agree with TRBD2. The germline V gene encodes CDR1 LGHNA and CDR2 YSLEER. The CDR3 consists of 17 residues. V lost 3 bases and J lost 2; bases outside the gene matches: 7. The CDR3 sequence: CASSHEAGGPPYNEQFF. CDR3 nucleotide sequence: TGCGCCAGCAGCCATGAAGCGGGGGGGCCCCCCTACAATGAGCAGTTCTTC.

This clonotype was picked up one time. In DNA, the CDR3 is TGTGCCACCAGCAGAGATCCGGGTGGACAGGGGTACGAGCAGTACTTC. This translates into CATSRDPGGQGYEQYF. The chain carries TRBV15 and TRBJ2-7; 9 bases are a match to TRBD1. V lost 0 bases and J lost 4; bases outside the gene matches: 7. There are 16 residues in the CDR3. Germline CDR1 LNHNV, CDR2 YYDKDF (reference sequence).

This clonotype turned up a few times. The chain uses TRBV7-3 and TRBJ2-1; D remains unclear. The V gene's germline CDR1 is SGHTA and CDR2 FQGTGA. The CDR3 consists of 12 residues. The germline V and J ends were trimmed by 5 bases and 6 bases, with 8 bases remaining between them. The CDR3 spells CASSTDGNEQFF. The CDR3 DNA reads TGTGCCAGCAGCACGGACGGCAATGAGCAGTTCTTC.

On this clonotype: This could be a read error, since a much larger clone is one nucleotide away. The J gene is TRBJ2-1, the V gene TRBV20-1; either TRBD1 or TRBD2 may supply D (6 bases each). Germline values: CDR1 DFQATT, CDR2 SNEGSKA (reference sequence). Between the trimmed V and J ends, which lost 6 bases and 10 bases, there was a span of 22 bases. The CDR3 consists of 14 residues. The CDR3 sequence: CSAPIESGAGEQFF. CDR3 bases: TGCAGTGCCCCCATCGAATCGGGGGCCGGAGAGCAGTTCTTC.

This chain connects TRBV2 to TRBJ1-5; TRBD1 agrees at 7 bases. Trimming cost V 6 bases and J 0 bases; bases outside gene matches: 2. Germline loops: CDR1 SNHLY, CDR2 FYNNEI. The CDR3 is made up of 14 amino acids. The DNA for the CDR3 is TGTGCCAGCAGAGGGGACAGTAGCAATCAGCCCCAGCATTTT. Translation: CASRGDSSNQPQHF. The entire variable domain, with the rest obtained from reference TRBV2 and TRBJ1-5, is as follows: EPEVTQTPSHQVTQMGQEVILRCVPISNHLYFYWYRQILGQKVEFLVSFYNNEISEKSEIFDDQFSVERPDGSNFTLKIRSTKLEDSAMYFCASRGDSSNQPQHFGDGTRLSIL.

The CDR3 loop reads CASSHLFRQEGYGYTF. Here the CDR3 DNA reads TGCGCCAGCAGCCACCTTTTCCGACAGGAGGGCTATGGCTACACCTTC. The V and J genes are TRBV4-1 and TRBJ1-2, with D perhaps TRBD1 (6 bases). The CDR3 is made up of 16 amino acids. V lost 3 bases and J lost 4, with 18 bases in between. The germline CDR1 and CDR2 sequences are MGHRA and YSYEKL.

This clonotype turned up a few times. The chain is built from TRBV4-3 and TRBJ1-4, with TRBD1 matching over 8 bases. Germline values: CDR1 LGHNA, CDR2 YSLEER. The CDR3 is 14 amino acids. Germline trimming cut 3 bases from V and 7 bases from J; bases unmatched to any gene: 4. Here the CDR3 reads CASSHGQGSEKLFF. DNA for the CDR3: TGCGCCAGCAGCCATGGACAGGGTAGTGAAAAACTGTTTTTT.

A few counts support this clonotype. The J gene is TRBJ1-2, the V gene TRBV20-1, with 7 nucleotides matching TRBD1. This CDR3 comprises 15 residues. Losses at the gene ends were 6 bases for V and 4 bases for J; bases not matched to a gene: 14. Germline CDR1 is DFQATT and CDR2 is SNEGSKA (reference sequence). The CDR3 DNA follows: TGCAGTGCCCCCCGTACAGGGGATCAGTCCTATGGCTACACCTTC. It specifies CSAPRTGDQSYGYTF.

The CDR3 DNA reads as TGTGCCAGCAGTTTATCTGCGACTAACTACAATGAGCAGTACTTC. Its translation is CASSLSATNYNEQYF. This rearrangement joins TRBV27 to TRBJ2-5, with D perhaps matching TRBD2 (5 bases). Germline V CDR1 and CDR2: MNHEY, SMNVEV (reference sequence). The CDR3 is made up of 15 amino acids. Trimming took off 0 bases at V and 11 bases at J, with 19 bases between the two ends.

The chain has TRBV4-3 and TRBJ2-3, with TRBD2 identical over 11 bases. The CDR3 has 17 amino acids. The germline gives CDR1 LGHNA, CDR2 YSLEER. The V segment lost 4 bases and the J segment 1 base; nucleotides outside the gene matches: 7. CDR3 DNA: TGCGCCAGCAGCCGAGGCTGGGGACTAGCGGGCACAGATACGCAGTATTTT. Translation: CASSRGWGLAGTDTQYF.

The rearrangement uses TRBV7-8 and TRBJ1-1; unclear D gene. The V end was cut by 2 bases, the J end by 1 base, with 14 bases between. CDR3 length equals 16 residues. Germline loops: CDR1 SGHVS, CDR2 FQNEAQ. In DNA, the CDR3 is TGTGCCAGCAGCTTAAAGCTTGGGGTCTCGAACACTGAAGCTTTCTTT. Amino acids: CASSLKLGVSNTEAFF. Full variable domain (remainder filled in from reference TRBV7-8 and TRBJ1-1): GAGVSQSPRYKVAKRGQDVALRCDPISGHVSLFWYQQALGQGPEFLTYFQNEAQLDKSGLPSDRFFAERPEGSVSTLKIQRTQQEDSAVYLCASSLKLGVSNTEAFFGQGTRLTVV.

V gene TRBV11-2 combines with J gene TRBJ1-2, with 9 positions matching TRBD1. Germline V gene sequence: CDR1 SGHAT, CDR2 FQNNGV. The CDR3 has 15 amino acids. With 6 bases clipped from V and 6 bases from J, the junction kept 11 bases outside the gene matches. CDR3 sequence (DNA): TGTGCCAGCAGGAACCCGGGACAGGGATTTCATGGCTACACCTTC. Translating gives CASRNPGQGFHGYTF.

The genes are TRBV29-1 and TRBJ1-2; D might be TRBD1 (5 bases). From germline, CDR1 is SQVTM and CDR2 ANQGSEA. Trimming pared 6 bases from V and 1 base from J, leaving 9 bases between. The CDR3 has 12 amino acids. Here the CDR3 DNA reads TGCAGCGTGGAGACAGATAACTATGGCTACACCTTC. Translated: CSVETDNYGYTF.

The CDR3 nucleotides read TGTGCCAGCAGTCAACCGTCCACCTACGAGCAGTACTTC. It is translated as CASSQPSTYEQYF. The gene calls are TRBV6-2 or TRBV6-3 and TRBJ2-7; D is undetermined. This CDR3 is built from 13 residues. With 5 bases removed from V and 2 bases from J, the gap between germline ends came to 10 bases. The germline V gene encodes CDR1 MNHEY and CDR2 SVGEGT.

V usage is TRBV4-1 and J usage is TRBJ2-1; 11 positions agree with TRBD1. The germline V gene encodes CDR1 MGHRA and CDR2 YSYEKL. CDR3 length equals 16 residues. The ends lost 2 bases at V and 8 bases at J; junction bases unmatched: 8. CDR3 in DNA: TGCGCCAGCAGCCAACTCGGGACAGGGGGACTAGATGAGCAGTTCTTC. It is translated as CASSQLGTGGLDEQFF.

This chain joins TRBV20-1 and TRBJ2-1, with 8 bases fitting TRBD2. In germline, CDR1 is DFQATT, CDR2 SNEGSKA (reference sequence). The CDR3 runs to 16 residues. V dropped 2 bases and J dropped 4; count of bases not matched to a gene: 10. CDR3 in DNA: TGCAGTGCTAGACATCGTTTAGCGGGGCGATACAATGAGCAGTTCTTC. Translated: CSARHRLAGRYNEQFF.

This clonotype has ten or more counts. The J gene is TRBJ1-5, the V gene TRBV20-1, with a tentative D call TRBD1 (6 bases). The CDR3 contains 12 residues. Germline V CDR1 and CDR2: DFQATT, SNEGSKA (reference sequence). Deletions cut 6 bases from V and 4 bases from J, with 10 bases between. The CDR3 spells CSALRGNQPQHF. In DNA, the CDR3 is TGCAGTGCCCTGAGGGGGAATCAGCCCCAGCATTTT.

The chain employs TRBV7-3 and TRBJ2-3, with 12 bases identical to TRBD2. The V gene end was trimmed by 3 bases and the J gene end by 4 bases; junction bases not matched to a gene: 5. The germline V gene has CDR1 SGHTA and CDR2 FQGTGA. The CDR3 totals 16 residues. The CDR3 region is CASSLSLAGGPDTQYF. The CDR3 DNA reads TGTGCCAGCAGCTTGAGCCTAGCGGGAGGGCCAGATACGCAGTATTTT.

The CDR3 DNA reads TGTGCCACCAGCAGAGGGACAGGGTTCCAGGGCAAAAACATTCAGTACTTC. Amino acids: CATSRGTGFQGKNIQYF. J is TRBJ2-7 and V is TRBV15, with TRBD1 matching 8 bases. The DNA end is more similar to TRBJ2-4, so the J call may be wrong. CDR1 is LNHNV, CDR2 YYDKDF, per germline (reference sequence). This CDR3 is 17 amino acids long.

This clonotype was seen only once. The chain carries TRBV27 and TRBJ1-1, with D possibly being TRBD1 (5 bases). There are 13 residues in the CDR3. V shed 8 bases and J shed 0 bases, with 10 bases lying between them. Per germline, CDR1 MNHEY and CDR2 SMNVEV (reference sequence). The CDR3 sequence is CASGGQMNTEAFF. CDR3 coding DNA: TGTGCCAGCGGGGGTCAGATGAACACTGAAGCTTTCTTT.